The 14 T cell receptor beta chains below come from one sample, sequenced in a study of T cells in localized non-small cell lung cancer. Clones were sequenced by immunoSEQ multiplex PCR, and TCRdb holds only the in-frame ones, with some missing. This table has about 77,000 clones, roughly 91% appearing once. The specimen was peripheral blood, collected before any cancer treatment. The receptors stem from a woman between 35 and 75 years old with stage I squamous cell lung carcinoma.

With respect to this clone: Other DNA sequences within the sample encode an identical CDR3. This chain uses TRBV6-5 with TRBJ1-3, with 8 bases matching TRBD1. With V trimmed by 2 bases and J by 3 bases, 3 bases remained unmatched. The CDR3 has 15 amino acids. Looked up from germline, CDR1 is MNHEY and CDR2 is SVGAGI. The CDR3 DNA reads TGTGCCAGCAGTTACGGGACAGGTAGTGGAAACACCATATATTTT. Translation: CASSYGTGSGNTIYF.

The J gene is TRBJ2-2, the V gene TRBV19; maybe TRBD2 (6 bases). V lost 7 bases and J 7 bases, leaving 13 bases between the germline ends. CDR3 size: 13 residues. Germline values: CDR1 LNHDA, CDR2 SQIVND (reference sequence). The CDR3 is CASIGGFGGELFF. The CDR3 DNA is TGTGCCAGTATCGGGGGATTCGGCGGGGAGCTGTTTTTT.

CDR3: CASTMGSGNTIYF. CDR3 DNA sequence: TGTGCTAGCACCATGGGGTCTGGAAACACCATATATTTT. The rearrangement joins TRBV12-5 to TRBJ1-3; D gene ambiguous. This CDR3 spans 13 amino acids. V was clipped by 9 bases and J by 1 base, with 10 bases between them. Germline V gene sequence: CDR1 LGHNT, CDR2 FRNRAP. Full variable domain (outside the CDR3, taken from reference TRBV12-5 and TRBJ1-3): DARVTQTPRHKVTEMGQEVTMRCQPILGHNTVFWYRQTMMQGLELLAYFRNRAPLDDSGMPKDRFSAEMPDATLATLKIQPSEPRDSAVYFCASTMGSGNTIYFGEGSWLTVV.

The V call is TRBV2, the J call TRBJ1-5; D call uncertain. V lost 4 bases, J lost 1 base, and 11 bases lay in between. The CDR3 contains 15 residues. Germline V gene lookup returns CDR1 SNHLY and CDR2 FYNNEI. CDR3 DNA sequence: TGTGCCAGCAGTGGTCGGGTAGGGAGCAATCAGCCCCAGCATTTT. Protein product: CASSGRVGSNQPQHF.

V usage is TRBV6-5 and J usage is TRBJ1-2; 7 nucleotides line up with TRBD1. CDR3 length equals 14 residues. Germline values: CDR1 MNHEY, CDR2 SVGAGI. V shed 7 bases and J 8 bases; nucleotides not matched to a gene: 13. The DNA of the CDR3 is TGTGCCAGCACCAGGACCGAGGGGGCTGGGGGCTACACCTTC. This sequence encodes CASTRTEGAGGYTF.

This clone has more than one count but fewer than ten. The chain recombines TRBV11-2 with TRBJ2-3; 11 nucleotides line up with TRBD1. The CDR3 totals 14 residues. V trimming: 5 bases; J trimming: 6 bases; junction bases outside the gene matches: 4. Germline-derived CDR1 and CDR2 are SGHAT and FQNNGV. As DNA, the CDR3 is TGTGCCAGCAGCGGACAGGGGGCGGGGGATACGCAGTATTTT. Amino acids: CASSGQGAGDTQYF.

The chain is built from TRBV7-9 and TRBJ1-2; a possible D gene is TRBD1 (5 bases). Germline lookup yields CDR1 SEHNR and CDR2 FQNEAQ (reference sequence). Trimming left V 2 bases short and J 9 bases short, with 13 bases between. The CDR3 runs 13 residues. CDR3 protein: CASSLLSGFRYTF. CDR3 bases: TGTGCCAGCAGCTTACTATCAGGGTTCCGCTACACCTTC.

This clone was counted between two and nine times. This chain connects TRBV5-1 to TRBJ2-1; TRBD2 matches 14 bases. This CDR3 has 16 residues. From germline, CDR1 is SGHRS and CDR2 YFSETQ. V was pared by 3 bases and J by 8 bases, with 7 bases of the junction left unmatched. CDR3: CASSSLTSGGADEQFF. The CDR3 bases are TGCGCCAGCAGCTCCCTGACTAGCGGGGGGGCCGATGAGCAGTTCTTC.

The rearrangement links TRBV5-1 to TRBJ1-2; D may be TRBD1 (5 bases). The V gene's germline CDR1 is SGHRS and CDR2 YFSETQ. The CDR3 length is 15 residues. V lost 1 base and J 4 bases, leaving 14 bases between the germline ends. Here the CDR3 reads CASSLRAGTGYGYTF. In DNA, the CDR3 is TGCGCCAGCAGCTTGAGGGCAGGGACCGGCTATGGCTACACCTTC.

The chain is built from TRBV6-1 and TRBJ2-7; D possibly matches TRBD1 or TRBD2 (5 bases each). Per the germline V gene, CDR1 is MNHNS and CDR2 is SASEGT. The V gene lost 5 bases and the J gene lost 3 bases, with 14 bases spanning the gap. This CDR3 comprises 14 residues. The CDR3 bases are TGTGCCAGCAGTCCCTCCGAGGGGCTCTACGAGCAGTACTTC. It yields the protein CASSPSEGLYEQYF.

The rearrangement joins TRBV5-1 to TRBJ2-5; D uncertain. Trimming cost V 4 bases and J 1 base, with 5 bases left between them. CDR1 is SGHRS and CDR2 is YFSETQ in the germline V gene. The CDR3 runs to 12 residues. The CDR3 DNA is TGCGCCAGCAGCCCTACCCAAGAGACCCAGTACTTC. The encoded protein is CASSPTQETQYF.

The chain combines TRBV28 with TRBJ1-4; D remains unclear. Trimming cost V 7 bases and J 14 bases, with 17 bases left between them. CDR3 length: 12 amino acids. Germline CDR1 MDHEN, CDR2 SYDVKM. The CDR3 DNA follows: TGTGCCAGCAACTCTGGTTCGCCCCTGCTGTTTTTT. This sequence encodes CASNSGSPLLFF.

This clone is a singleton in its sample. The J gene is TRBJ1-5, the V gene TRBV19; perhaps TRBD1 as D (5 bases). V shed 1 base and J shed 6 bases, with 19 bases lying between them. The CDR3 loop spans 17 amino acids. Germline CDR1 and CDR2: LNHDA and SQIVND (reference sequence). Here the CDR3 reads CASSIAVGAGQRQPQHF. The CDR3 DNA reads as TGTGCCAGTAGTATAGCCGTAGGGGCAGGGCAGCGTCAGCCCCAGCATTTT.

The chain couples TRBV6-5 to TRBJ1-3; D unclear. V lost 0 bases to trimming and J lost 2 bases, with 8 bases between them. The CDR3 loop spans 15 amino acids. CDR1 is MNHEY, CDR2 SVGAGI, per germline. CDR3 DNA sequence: TGTGCCAGCAGTTACTCGAGCGGGGCTGGAAACACCATATATTTT. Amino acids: CASSYSSGAGNTIYF.